Presented here are 14 T cell receptor beta chains from one specimen sequenced in a study of cytomegalovirus exposure and HLA in healthy donors. The PCR made use of 60 Vbeta and 13 Jbeta primers. Method: immunoSEQ multiplex PCR; TCRdb's copy keeps in-frame clones and lacks some. The sample holds 110,000 or so clones, about 64% seen once. Source material: PBMCs. The receptors come from a man between 18 and 35 years old in good health and CMV-seropositive.

The chain couples TRBV10-1 to TRBJ1-6; D possibly corresponds to TRBD1 (5 bases). This CDR3 has 14 residues. V lost 6 bases and J lost 6, with 12 bases in between. The germline V gene encodes CDR1 WNHNN and CDR2 SYGVQD (reference sequence). Written as DNA, the CDR3 is TGCGCCAGCAGCGGGGGTCTTCGTAATTCACCCCTCCACTTT. This encodes CASSGGLRNSPLHF.

This sequence joins TRBV7-9 and TRBJ2-3, with D possibly TRBD2 on 5 matching bases. The CDR3 is made up of 15 amino acids. Trimming left V 4 bases short and J 0 bases short, with 11 bases between. Per the germline V gene, CDR1 is SEHNR and CDR2 is FQNEAQ (reference sequence). CDR3 region: CASSSGDYSTDTQYF. The CDR3 DNA follows: TGTGCCAGCAGCTCAGGAGACTACAGCACAGATACGCAGTATTTT. Full variable domain (remainder filled in from reference TRBV7-9 and TRBJ2-3): DTGVSQNPRHKITKRGQNVTFRCDPISEHNRLYWYRQTLGQGPEFLTYFQNEAQLEKSRLLSDRFSAERPKGSFSTLEIQRTEQGDSAMYLCASSSGDYSTDTQYFGPGTRLTVL.

This clone was picked up a small number of times. The genes are TRBV4-1 and TRBJ2-7, with TRBD1 matching 8 bases. The CDR3 length is 17 residues. V was clipped by 1 base and J by 3 bases; unmatched bases: 11. Germline lookup yields CDR1 MGHRA and CDR2 YSYEKL. The DNA for the CDR3 is TGCGCCAGCAGCCAAGGTGTCGGACAGGGTGTAGGCTACGAGCAGTACTTC. Translation: CASSQGVGQGVGYEQYF.

The rearrangement links TRBV4-1 to TRBJ2-3; 12 nucleotides line up with TRBD2. The CDR3 sequence is 16 residues long. From germline, CDR1 is MGHRA and CDR2 YSYEKL. Unmatched junction bases numbered 4, after V lost 2 bases and J lost 4 bases. In nucleotides, the CDR3 is TGCGCCAGCAGCCAAACGTCTAGCGGGGGGGCAGATACGCAGTATTTT. Translated, it gives CASSQTSSGGADTQYF.

This clone was recorded a few times. The chain combines TRBV7-2 with TRBJ2-1; D might be TRBD2 (6 bases). The CDR3 loop spans 13 amino acids. Germline CDR1 and CDR2: SGHTA and FQGNSA. V dropped 2 bases and J dropped 9 bases, with 11 bases sitting between them. In nucleotides, the CDR3 is TGTGCCAGCAGCTTATGGGGGGATGGTGAGCAGTTCTTC. It codes for CASSLWGDGEQFF.

As concerns this clone: Other nucleotide sequences in the sample specify the same CDR3. The J gene is TRBJ2-3, the V gene TRBV19, with a tentative D call TRBD1 (6 bases). CDR3 length equals 14 residues. Germline loops: CDR1 LNHDA, CDR2 SQIVND (reference sequence). Trimming took off 9 bases at V and 1 base at J, with 14 bases between the two ends. CDR3 coding DNA: TGTGCCAGCACGACAGGTCAAGGCACAGATACGCAGTATTTT. Protein sequence: CASTTGQGTDTQYF.

The CDR3 DNA reads TGCGCCAGCAGTGAGCGAGGATCCAGGGCGGATACGCAGTATTTT. Translated: CASSERGSRADTQYF. V is TRBV10-1 and J is TRBJ2-3; maybe TRBD1 (5 bases). There are 15 residues in the CDR3. V was trimmed by 2 bases and J by 6 bases, leaving 15 bases between them. CDR1 WNHNN and CDR2 SYGVQD come from the germline V gene (reference sequence).

This clone appeared a few times. This rearrangement joins TRBV6-5 to TRBJ1-6; 7 nucleotides agree with TRBD1. Germline loops: CDR1 MNHEY, CDR2 SVGAGI. The ends lost 2 bases at V and 6 bases at J; junction bases unmatched: 7. CDR3 size: 16 residues. CDR3 in amino acids: CASSYELGQLNSPLHF. The CDR3 DNA sequence: TGTGCCAGCAGTTACGAGTTGGGACAGCTTAATTCACCCCTCCACTTT.

The chain employs TRBV28 and TRBJ1-1; 7 positions match TRBD1. Germline CDR1 and CDR2: MDHEN and SYDVKM. The CDR3 totals 15 residues. The trim removed 6 bases at V and 5 bases at J, leaving 12 bases unmatched. The CDR3 reads CASSRPTGVATEAFF. The CDR3 DNA is TGTGCCAGCAGCCGCCCAACAGGGGTGGCAACTGAAGCTTTCTTT.

Only one count was recorded for this clone. The chain has TRBV11-2 and TRBJ1-1, with 11 nucleotides matching TRBD1. The V gene end was trimmed by 6 bases and the J gene end by 5 bases; junction bases not matched to a gene: 8. The CDR3 covers 15 residues. The germline gives CDR1 SGHAT, CDR2 FQNNGV. The CDR3 sequence is CASSQAGTGGTEAFF. CDR3 bases: TGTGCCAGCAGTCAGGCCGGGACAGGGGGGACTGAAGCTTTCTTT.

The genes are TRBV5-6 and TRBJ1-6; D gene unclear. Trimming removed 4 bases from V and 8 bases from J, with 22 bases in between. Per germline, CDR1 SGHDT and CDR2 YYEEEE. The CDR3 runs 17 residues. The DNA for the CDR3 is TGTGCCAGCAGCCGGAGGGCAAAACACCCAAGCTATTCACCCCTCCACTTT. Translated, it gives CASSRRAKHPSYSPLHF.

V usage is TRBV7-9 and J usage is TRBJ2-1; D not resolved. Germline lookup yields CDR1 SEHNR and CDR2 FQNEAQ (reference sequence). Trimming removed 2 bases from V and 9 bases from J, with 11 bases in between. This CDR3 contains 13 residues. Here the CDR3 reads CASSLPLVSEQFF. CDR3 nucleotide sequence: TGTGCCAGCAGCTTACCGCTAGTGAGTGAGCAGTTCTTC. The variable domain in full, with the rest retrieved from reference TRBV7-9 and TRBJ2-1, is DTGVSQNPRHKITKRGQNVTFRCDPISEHNRLYWYRQTLGQGPEFLTYFQNEAQLEKSRLLSDRFSAERPKGSFSTLEIQRTEQGDSAMYLCASSLPLVSEQFFGPGTRLTVL.

As DNA, the CDR3 is TGTGCCAGCAGCCATAGATCGGGCGGCGGGCAGGCCTACAATGAGCAGTTCTTC. Its protein product is CASSHRSGGGQAYNEQFF. This chain uses TRBV4-2 with TRBJ2-1; the D gene is possibly TRBD2 (5 bases). Trimming removed 3 bases at V and 2 bases at J, with 20 bases between. Germline V gene lookup returns CDR1 LGHNA and CDR2 YNFKEQ. The CDR3 loop spans 18 amino acids.

This rearrangement joins TRBV11-3 to TRBJ2-5; TRBD1 agrees at 12 bases. The CDR3 covers 16 residues. The V gene's germline CDR1 is SGHNT and CDR2 YENEEA. The V and J ends lost 1 base and 4 bases, in that order; junction bases with no gene match: 4. Written as DNA, the CDR3 is TGTGCCAGCAGCTTAGGGGACAGGGGGCAGGGAGAGACCCAGTACTTC. Its translation: CASSLGDRGQGETQYF.